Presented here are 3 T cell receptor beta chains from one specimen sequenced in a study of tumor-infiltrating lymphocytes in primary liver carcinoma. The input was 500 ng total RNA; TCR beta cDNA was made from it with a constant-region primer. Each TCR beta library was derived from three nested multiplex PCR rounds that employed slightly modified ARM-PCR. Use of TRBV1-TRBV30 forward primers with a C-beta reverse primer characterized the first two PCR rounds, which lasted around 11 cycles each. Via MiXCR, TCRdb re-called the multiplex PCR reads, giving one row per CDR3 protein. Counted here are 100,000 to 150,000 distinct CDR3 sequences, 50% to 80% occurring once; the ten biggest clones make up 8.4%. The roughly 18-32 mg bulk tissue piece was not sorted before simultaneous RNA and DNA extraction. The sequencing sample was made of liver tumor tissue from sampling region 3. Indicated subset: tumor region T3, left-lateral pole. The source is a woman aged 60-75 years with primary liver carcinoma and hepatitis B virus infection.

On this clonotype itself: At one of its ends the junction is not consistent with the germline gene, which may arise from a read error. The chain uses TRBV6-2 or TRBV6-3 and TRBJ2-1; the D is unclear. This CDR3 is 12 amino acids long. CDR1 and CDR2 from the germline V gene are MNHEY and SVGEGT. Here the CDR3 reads CASSQEYNKQFF. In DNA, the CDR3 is TGTGCCAGCAGCCAGGAGTACAATAAGCAGTTCTTC.

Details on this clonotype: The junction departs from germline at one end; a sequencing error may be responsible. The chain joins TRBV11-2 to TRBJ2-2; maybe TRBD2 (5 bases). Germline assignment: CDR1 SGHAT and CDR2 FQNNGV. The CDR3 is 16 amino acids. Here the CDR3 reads CAGSFQAGSNTGELFF. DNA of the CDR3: TGTGCCGGCAGCTTCCAGGCAGGCTCTAACACCGGGGAGTTGTTTTTT.

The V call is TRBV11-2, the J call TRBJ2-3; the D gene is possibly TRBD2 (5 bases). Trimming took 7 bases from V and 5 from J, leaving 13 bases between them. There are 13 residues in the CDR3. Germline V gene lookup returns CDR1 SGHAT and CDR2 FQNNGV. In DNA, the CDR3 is TGTGCCAGCAACTTCCTCGGGATAGATACGCAGTATTTT. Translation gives CASNFLGIDTQYF.